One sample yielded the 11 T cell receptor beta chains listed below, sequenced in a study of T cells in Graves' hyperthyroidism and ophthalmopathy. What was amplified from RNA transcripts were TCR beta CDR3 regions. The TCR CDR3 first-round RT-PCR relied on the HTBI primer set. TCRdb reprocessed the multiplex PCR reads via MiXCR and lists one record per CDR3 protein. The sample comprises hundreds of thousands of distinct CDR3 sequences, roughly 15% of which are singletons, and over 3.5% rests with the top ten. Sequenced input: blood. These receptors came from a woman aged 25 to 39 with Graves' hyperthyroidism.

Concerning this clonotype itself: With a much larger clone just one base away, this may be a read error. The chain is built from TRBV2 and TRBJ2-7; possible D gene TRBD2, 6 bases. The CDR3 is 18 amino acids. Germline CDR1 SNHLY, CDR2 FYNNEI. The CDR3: CASSFDRTIPESSYEQHF. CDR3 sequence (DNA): TGTGCCAGCAGCTTCGATCGGACTATTCCTGAAAGCTCCTACGAGCAGCACTTC.

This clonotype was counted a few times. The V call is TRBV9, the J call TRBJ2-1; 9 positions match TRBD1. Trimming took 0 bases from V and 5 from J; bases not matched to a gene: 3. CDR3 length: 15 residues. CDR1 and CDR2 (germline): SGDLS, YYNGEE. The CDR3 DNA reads TGTGCCAGCAGCGTAGGGACAGGGGTGGACAATGAGCAGTTCTTC. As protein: CASSVGTGVDNEQFF.

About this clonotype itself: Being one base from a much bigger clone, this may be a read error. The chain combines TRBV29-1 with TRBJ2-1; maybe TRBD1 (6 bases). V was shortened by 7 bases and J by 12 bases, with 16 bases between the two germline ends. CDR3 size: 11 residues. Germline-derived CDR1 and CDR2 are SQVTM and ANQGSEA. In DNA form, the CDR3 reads TGCAGCGGGGGGCAACCTTATGCGCAGTTCTTC. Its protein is CSGGQPYAQFF.

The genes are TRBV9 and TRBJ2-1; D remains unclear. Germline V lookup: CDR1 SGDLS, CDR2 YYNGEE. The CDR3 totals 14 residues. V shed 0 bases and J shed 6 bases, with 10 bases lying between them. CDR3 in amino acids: CASSVEFGGNEQFF. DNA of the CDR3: TGTGCCAGCAGCGTAGAATTCGGCGGCAATGAGCAGTTCTTC.

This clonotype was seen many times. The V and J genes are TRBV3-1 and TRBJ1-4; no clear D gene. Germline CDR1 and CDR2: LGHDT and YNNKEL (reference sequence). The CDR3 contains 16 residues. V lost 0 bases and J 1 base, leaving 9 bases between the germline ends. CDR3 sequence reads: CASSQDAWETNEKLFF. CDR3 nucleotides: TGTGCCAGCAGCCAAGATGCGTGGGAAACTAATGAAAAACTGTTTTTT.

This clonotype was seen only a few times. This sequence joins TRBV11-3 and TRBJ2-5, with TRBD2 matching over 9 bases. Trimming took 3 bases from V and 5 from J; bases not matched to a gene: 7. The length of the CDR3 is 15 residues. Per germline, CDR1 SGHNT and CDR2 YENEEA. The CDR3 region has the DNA TGTGCCAGCAGCTTGGGAGCGGGAGGTCGGGAGACCCAGTACTTC. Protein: CASSLGAGGRETQYF. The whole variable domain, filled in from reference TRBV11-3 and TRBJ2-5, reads EAGVVQSPRYKIIEKKQPVAFWCNPISGHNTLYWYLQNLGQGPELLIRYENEEAVDDSQLPKDRFSAERLKGVDSTLKIQPAELGDSAVYLCASSLGAGGRETQYFGPGTRLLVL.

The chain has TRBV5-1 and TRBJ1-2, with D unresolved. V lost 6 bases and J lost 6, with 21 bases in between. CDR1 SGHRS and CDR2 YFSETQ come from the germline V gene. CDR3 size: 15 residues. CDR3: CASTVTETHPDGYTF. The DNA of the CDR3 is TGCGCCAGCACAGTTACGGAGACACACCCTGATGGCTACACCTTC. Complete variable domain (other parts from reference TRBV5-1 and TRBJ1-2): KAGVTQTPRYLIKTRGQQVTLSCSPISGHRSVSWYQQTPGQGLQFLFEYFSETQRNKGNFPGRFSGRQFSNSRSEMNVSTLELGDSALYLCASTVTETHPDGYTFGSGTRLTVV.

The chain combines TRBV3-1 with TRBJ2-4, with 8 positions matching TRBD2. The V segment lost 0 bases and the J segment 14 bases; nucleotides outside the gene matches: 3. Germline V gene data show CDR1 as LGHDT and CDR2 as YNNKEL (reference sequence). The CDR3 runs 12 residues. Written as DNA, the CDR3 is TGTGCCAGCAGCCAAGATAGCGGGGTAAAGTACTTC. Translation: CASSQDSGVKYF.

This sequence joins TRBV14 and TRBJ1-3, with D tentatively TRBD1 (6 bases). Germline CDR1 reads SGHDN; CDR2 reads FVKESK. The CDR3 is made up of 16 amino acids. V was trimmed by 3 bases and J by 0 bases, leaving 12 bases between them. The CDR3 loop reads CASSQRGTISGNTIYF. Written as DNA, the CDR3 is TGTGCCAGCAGCCAGCGCGGGACAATCTCTGGAAACACCATATATTTT.

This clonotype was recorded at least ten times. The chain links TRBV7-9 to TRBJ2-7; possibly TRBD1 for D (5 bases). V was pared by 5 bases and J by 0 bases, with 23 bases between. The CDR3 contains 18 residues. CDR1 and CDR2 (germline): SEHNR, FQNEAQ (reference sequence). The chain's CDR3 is CASSQKLTRDGHSYEQYF. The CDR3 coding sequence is TGTGCCAGCAGCCAAAAACTCACCAGGGATGGCCACTCCTACGAGCAGTACTTC.

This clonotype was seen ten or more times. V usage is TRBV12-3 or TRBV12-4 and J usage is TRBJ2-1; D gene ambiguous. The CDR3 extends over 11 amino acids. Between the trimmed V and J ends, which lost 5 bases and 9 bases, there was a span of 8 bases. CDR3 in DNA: TGTGCCAGCAGTACCGCTGGTGAGCAGTTCTTC. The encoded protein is CASSTAGEQFF.